The TCR beta chain described here comes from a study of CXCR3-negative and CXCR3-positive naive CD8 T cells (dated by TCRdb to between 2019 and 2020). Study-wide context: In total, roughly 150 million TRB reads were obtained, or roughly 1.5 +/- 0.3 million reads per library. The diversity and physicochemical repertoire analyses included approximately ten donors pooled from two independent experiments. TRBV-TRBJ cluster analysis included naive subsets from 5 donors and memory cells from 3 donors. Beyond this particular receptor, the publication reports: Because surface CD5, which is linked to self-reactivity in mice, was comparable between the naive subsets, TCR interaction strength was also inferred from TRB CDR3 physicochemical properties. Compared with CXCR3-negative naive cells, CXCR3-positive naive cells had TRB CDR3s with higher hydrophobicity (lower Kidera factor 4), lower energy, and higher strength and volume indices. Repertoire diversity was comparably high in both naive subsets but much lower in memory CD8+ T cells. Naive CXCR3-negative and CXCR3-positive cells from the same donor showed similar TRBV-TRBJ usage, whereas memory cells showed distinct patterns. CXCR3 expression partially decreased after cryopreservation, so most assays used freshly isolated PBMCs.

CDR1 and CDR2, looked up from the germline V gene, are SQVTM and ANQGSEA. Inclusive of the bounding cysteine and phenylalanine, the CDR3 is 18 residues long. No DNA is given. TCRdb lists the instrument as NextSeq 550. The Human TCR Profiling Kit (MiLaboratory) was used to prepare UMI-labeled 5' RACE TRB cDNA libraries. The full amount of extracted RNA was used for cDNA synthesis, and the full amount of resulting cDNA was used for PCR amplification. Libraries were prepared in parallel with an identical number of PCR cycles. As for the original processing: About 49,000 +/- 11,000 unique UMI-labeled TRB cDNA molecules per library were extracted with MIGEC and MiXCR, with at least two reads per UMI required. Each library averaged about 40,000 +/- 10,000 functional in-frame TRB CDR3 nucleotide clonotypes without stop codons. After each sample was downsampled to 5000 UMI-labeled TRB molecules, VDJtools was used to calculate diversity metrics such as normalized Shannon-Wiener and Chao1. Clonotype-size-weighted physicochemical properties of the central five CDR3 residues (interaction energy, strength, volume and Kidera factor 4) were computed in VDJtools. TCRdb reprocessed the reads, so every CDR3 protein sequence counts as one entry and DNA is not shown. What appears here as the V and J calls and clone size reflects TCRdb's work, not the paper's. The sample's records list about 2,900 distinct CDR3 sequences. The leading ten clones occupy roughly 1.6% of the sample.

Each CD8+ T cell subset was flow-sorted in triplicate, with roughly 310,000 cells per subset placed directly into RLT lysis buffer. To keep memory contaminants out, a stringent definition of naive CD8+ T cells was applied: CD45RO-CCR7+CD27+CD95-. Standard density gradient centrifugation was used to isolate peripheral blood mononuclear cells from buffy coats. Naive CXCR3-negative and CXCR3-positive CD8+ T cells were flow-sorted on a FACSAria III. An RNeasy Mini Kit was used to extract total RNA from the sorted cells. No count is recorded, but by frequency this clonotype is medium-sized (0.01 to 0.1%). This receptor's antigen is unknown.

The receptor was derived from a human donor in good health. Some clones in this sample may be carry-over from other donors' samples. Sequenced: naive CXCR3+ CD8+ T cells from blood. The cell subset or site tag for this specimen amounts to: CD45RO-CCR7+CD27+CD95- naive CD8+ T cells expressing CXCR3 (TNR3+). The chain joins TRBV29-1 to TRBJ1-6. CDR3 protein: CSVHFLGRLSSYNSPLHF.